Presented here are 4 T cell receptor beta chains from one specimen sequenced in a study of blood T cells in healthy people across ages (dated by TCRdb to 2013 to 2016). To prepare the library, 5' RACE was applied. The reads were generated on an Illumina HiSeq 2500. A second PCR of roughly 7 to 11 cycles was performed with a sample-barcoded 5' primer and a J-beta primer mix. TCRdb reprocessed the public reads (quality trimming at Q25 with fastp, clone calling with MiXCR) and kept in-frame beta chains. Identical CDR3 protein sequences are pooled into one entry, listed with their most common genes and DNA. This sample comprises more than 750,000 distinct CDR3 sequences, roughly 29% of them detected only once. 10% to 13% of the sample belongs to the ten largest clones. This sample was also put to use in a study of T cells of mothers and their children.

Sequenced sample: blood. Source of these receptors: a woman in her thirties or forties in good health.

The chain joins TRBV24-1 to TRBJ2-5; D might be TRBD1 or TRBD2, each matching 7 bases. The CDR3 loop spans 15 amino acids. Germline V lookup: CDR1 KGHDR, CDR2 SFDVKD. V shed 4 bases and J shed 5 bases, with 16 bases lying between them. In DNA form, the CDR3 reads TGTGCCACCAGTGAGTTGGGAGGGGGCCCTGAGACCCAGTACTTC. It encodes CATSELGGGPETQYF.

The table lists this clonotype with a few counts. This chain links TRBV20-1 with TRBJ2-1, with a tentative D call TRBD2 (6 bases). Germline loops: CDR1 DFQATT, CDR2 SNEGSKA (reference sequence). The CDR3 is 14 amino acids. Trimming stripped 6 bases from V and 3 bases from J, with 15 bases between. CDR3 protein: CSAGAGRRYNEQFF. DNA of the CDR3: TGCAGTGCCGGGGCGGGGCGCCGCTACAATGAGCAGTTCTTC.

This clonotype has more than one count but fewer than ten. The rearrangement uses TRBV7-9 and TRBJ2-1; D might be TRBD1 or TRBD2, each matching 5 bases. V lost 6 bases, J lost 8 bases, and 20 bases lay in between. This CDR3 spans 15 amino acids. In germline, CDR1 is SEHNR, CDR2 FQNEAQ (reference sequence). The CDR3 nucleotides are TGTGCCAGCAGACCTCGTAGGGGACCCGCCCATGAGCAGTTCTTC. Encoded protein: CASRPRRGPAHEQFF.

This clonotype was detected ten times or more. The chain has TRBV28 and TRBJ1-4; 7 bases fit TRBD1. V dropped 5 bases and J dropped 6; count of bases not matched to a gene: 9. The CDR3 is made up of 15 amino acids. The V gene's germline CDR1 is MDHEN and CDR2 SYDVKM. CDR3 nucleotide sequence: TGTGCCAGCAGTCCCCCGGCAGGGGGGTATGAAAAACTGTTTTTT. This translates into CASSPPAGGYEKLFF.